The T cell receptor beta chain described here comes from a study of blood T cell repertoires in COVID-19. The CDR3 runs to 14 residues. J gave up 6 bases and V 4 bases, and 6 bases lay outside the gene matches. Germline assignment: CDR1 SEHNR and CDR2 FQNEAQ (reference sequence). Participants spanned ages about 18 to 89 years and resided in fewer than 30 US areas. Participants were placed into cohorts based on the clinical history they reported. Original handling: Estimated nucleated cell counts came from reference gene primer amplification. TCRdb's table, derived via immunoSEQ multiplex PCR, lists solely in-frame clones and lacks some. V, J and clone size are those of that table, while D and trimming were read from the DNA. The data show a few hundred thousand clones, with 91% seen just once and around 0.86% held by the top ten.

Input material: PBMCs or T cells enriched from blood (not recorded which). V usage is TRBV7-9 and J usage is TRBJ1-2; 9 bases agree with TRBD1. The TCR comes from a woman aged 40 to 55 who had been exposed to COVID-19. In DNA, the CDR3 is TGTGCCAGCAGCTCCTCGACAGGGGGGCATGGCTACACCTTC. Amino acids: CASSSSTGGHGYTF.